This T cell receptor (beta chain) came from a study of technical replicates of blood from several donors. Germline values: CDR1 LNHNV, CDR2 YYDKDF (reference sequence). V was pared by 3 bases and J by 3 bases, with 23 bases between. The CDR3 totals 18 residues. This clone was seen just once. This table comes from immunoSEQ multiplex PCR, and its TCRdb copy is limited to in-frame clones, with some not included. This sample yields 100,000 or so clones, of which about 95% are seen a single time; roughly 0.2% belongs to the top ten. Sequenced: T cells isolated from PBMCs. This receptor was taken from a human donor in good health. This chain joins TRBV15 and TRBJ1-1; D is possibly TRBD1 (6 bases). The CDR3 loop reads CATSRAVRPTGSDTEAFF. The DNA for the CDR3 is TGTGCCACCAGCAGGGCGGTCAGGCCTACAGGGTCGGACACTGAAGCTTTCTTT.